One sample yielded the 29 T cell receptor beta chains listed below, sequenced in a study of CD8 T cells in ankylosing spondylitis. TCRdb re-derived calls from the 5' RACE reads in MiXCR, one entry per CDR3 protein. In the table there are some 54,000 distinct CDR3 sequences, 6% to 7.5% of which are singletons. The specimen was blood, either unsorted or a sorted T cell fraction (not recorded which). The receptors were gathered from a female donor with ankylosing spondylitis or in good health (not recorded which).

In its sample, this clonotype was seen many times. The rearrangement joins TRBV15 to TRBJ2-7, with D unresolved. Germline CDR1 LNHNV, CDR2 YYDKDF (reference sequence). This CDR3 has 15 amino acids. The V and J ends lost 7 bases and 5 bases respectively, with 21 bases between them. The CDR3 sequence: CATNWPHPGDNEQYF. The CDR3 nucleotides read TGTGCCACCAATTGGCCGCATCCAGGAGACAACGAGCAGTACTTC.

This clonotype was counted ten times or more. CDR3 sequence (DNA): TGTGCCAGCAGTCCCGGCCTTGGGTACCGGGCCTCTAACTATGGCTACACCTTC. Its protein is CASSPGLGYRASNYGYTF. V and J are TRBV27 and TRBJ1-2; no firm D call. Germline loops: CDR1 MNHEY, CDR2 SMNVEV (reference sequence). This CDR3 is built from 18 residues. Trimming pared 5 bases from V and 0 bases from J, leaving 22 bases between.

This clonotype appeared a few times. The chain joins TRBV2 to TRBJ2-6, with a tentative D call TRBD1 (6 bases). The V end was cut by 10 bases, the J end by 1 base, with 11 bases between. There are 14 residues in the CDR3. Germline values: CDR1 SNHLY, CDR2 FYNNEI. This CDR3 reads CATKDRSGANVLTF. CDR3 bases: TGTGCCACCAAAGACAGGTCTGGGGCCAACGTCCTGACTTTC.

The V gene is TRBV4-3, the J gene TRBJ2-7, with unresolved D. From germline, CDR1 is LGHNA and CDR2 YSLEER. CDR3 length: 15 amino acids. Trimming removed 6 bases from V and 7 bases from J, with 22 bases in between. The CDR3 spells CASRPTLGRASEQYF. CDR3 in DNA: TGCGCCAGCAGACCTACCTTAGGAAGGGCGTCTGAGCAGTACTTC.

This clonotype was counted at least ten times. The junction does not match germline at one end; this may be a read error. This sequence joins TRBV20-1 and TRBJ2-3; D remains unclear. Looked up from germline, CDR1 is DFQATT and CDR2 is SNEGSKA (reference sequence). The CDR3 extends over 17 amino acids. The CDR3 DNA follows: TGCTGTGCTAGAGTTCTGGTACCAAGGGTTCTATCAGATACGCAGTATTTT. Amino acid sequence: CCARVLVPRVLSDTQYF.

This clonotype was seen ten or more times. This sequence joins TRBV20-1 and TRBJ1-5, with D possibly TRBD1 on 5 matching bases. This CDR3 region has 15 residues. Looked up from germline, CDR1 is DFQATT and CDR2 is SNEGSKA (reference sequence). V lost 3 bases and J 5 bases, leaving 17 bases between the germline ends. The CDR3 spells CSASGGVRRDQPQHF. In nucleotides, the CDR3 is TGCAGTGCTAGCGGAGGGGTCAGGAGGGATCAGCCCCAGCATTTT.

This clonotype has a count of ten or more. The chain uses TRBV3-1 and TRBJ1-1; 7 bases align to TRBD1. After removal of 9 bases from V and 0 bases from J, the junction contained 4 bases not matched to a gene. The V gene's germline CDR1 is LGHDT and CDR2 YNNKEL (reference sequence). The CDR3 consists of 13 residues. The CDR3 nucleotides are TGTGCCAGTAAAAGGGGGCTGAACACTGAAGCTTTCTTT. Translated: CASKRGLNTEAFF.

Many counts were recorded for this clonotype. The chain links TRBV6-1 to TRBJ2-1, with 8 bases aligning to TRBD1. The CDR3 runs to 16 residues. Germline lookup yields CDR1 MNHNS and CDR2 SASEGT. Trimming cost V 6 bases and J 6 bases; bases outside gene matches: 13. The CDR3 reads CASRRTDRGVGNEQFF. The DNA for the CDR3 is TGTGCCAGCAGACGAACCGACAGGGGAGTAGGCAATGAGCAGTTCTTC.

This clonotype was seen many times. The gene calls are TRBV11-2 and TRBJ2-1; no clear D gene. Trimming left V 3 bases short and J 1 base short, with 13 bases between. This CDR3 comprises 16 residues. Per the germline V gene, CDR1 is SGHAT and CDR2 is FQNNGV. CDR3 region: CASSFLWGVSYNEQFF. The DNA of the CDR3 is TGTGCCAGCAGCTTTTTATGGGGTGTATCCTACAATGAGCAGTTCTTC.

This clonotype was counted many times. This chain uses TRBV27 with TRBJ1-1; 7 positions match TRBD1. The ends lost 4 bases at V and 4 bases at J; junction bases unmatched: 15. CDR1 MNHEY and CDR2 SMNVEV come from the germline V gene (reference sequence). The CDR3 has 17 residues. The CDR3 is CASSSDRQGLPSTEAFF. CDR3 DNA: TGTGCCAGCAGTTCGGACAGACAGGGTCTACCCAGCACTGAAGCTTTCTTT.

This clonotype showed up just a few times. The genes are TRBV29-1 and TRBJ2-2; 7 bases agree with TRBD2. Looked up from germline, CDR1 is SQVTM and CDR2 is ANQGSEA. The length of the CDR3 is 14 residues. V lost 5 bases to trimming and J lost 1 base; unmatched junction nucleotides: 4. The CDR3 here is CSVRAGENTGELFF. The CDR3 DNA reads as TGCAGCGTTCGCGCGGGGGAGAACACCGGGGAGCTGTTTTTT.

This clonotype has only a few counts. The chain has TRBV18 and TRBJ1-2, with D maybe TRBD1 (6 bases). This CDR3 has 15 amino acids. The ends were cut back, 1 base at V and 0 bases at J, with 9 bases in the middle. Per germline, CDR1 KGHSH and CDR2 LQKENI. CDR3 loop: CASSPQDRPNYGYTF. For the CDR3, the DNA is TGTGCCAGCTCACCACAGGACAGACCTAACTATGGCTACACCTTC.

This clonotype was recorded at least ten times. The chain joins TRBV6-5 to TRBJ2-7, with TRBD1 matching over 8 bases. The CDR3 runs 14 residues. The germline V gene has CDR1 MNHEY and CDR2 SVGAGI. Germline trimming cut 6 bases from V and 2 bases from J; bases unmatched to any gene: 6. CDR3 sequence: CASRQQGGAYEQYF. The CDR3 DNA follows: TGTGCCAGCAGACAACAGGGGGGAGCCTACGAGCAGTACTTC.

As regards this clonotype: A clone one base away is much larger, so this may be a read error. The V call is TRBV7-2, the J call TRBJ2-3; possible D gene TRBD1, 6 bases. The length of the CDR3 is 15 residues. The germline gives CDR1 SGHTA, CDR2 FQGNSA. CDR3 sequence (DNA): TGTGTCAGCAACGAAGGGGGTGGTGGCACAGATACGCAGTATTTT. It codes for CVSNEGGGGTDTQYF.

With respect to this clonotype: Germline is not matched at one junction end, which may reflect a read error. This sequence joins TRBV3-1 and TRBJ1-1, with D possibly matching TRBD1 (5 bases). The CDR3 is made up of 13 amino acids. The germline V gene has CDR1 LGHDT and CDR2 YNNKEL (reference sequence). Written as DNA, the CDR3 is TGTGCCAGCAGCCAAGGACAGAGCACTCAAGCTTACTTT. Its translation is CASSQGQSTQAYF.

By sample fraction, this clonotype is medium-sized. The chain carries TRBV10-3 and TRBJ2-7, with D uncertain. CDR1 ENHRY and CDR2 SYGVKD come from the germline V gene. The CDR3 totals 11 residues. The V end lost 3 bases, the J end lost 7 bases, and 7 bases lay between the germline ends. The CDR3 protein is CAISEIGEQYF. The CDR3 DNA reads TGTGCCATCAGTGAAATCGGAGAGCAGTACTTC.

In this sample, this clonotype turned up once. The V call is TRBV12-3 or TRBV12-4, the J call TRBJ1-1; D remains unclear. The CDR3 consists of 11 residues. Trimming left V 4 bases short and J 8 bases short, with 8 bases between. For the CDR3, the DNA is TGTGCCAGCAGTTGGCCGGGGGAAGCTTTCTTT. This codes for CASSWPGEAFF.

In its sample, this clonotype was seen many times. The junction differs from germline at one of its ends, possibly a read error. V is TRBV5-1 and J is TRBJ1-1; 8 nucleotides align to TRBD1. Looked up from germline, CDR1 is SGHRS and CDR2 is YFSETQ. The CDR3 loop spans 15 amino acids. The CDR3: CANSSTGTGNTEAFF. CDR3 DNA: TGCGCCAACAGCTCAACCGGGACAGGGAACACTGAAGCTTTCTTT. The whole variable domain, remainder taken from reference TRBV5-1 and TRBJ1-1, is KAGVTQTPRYLIKTRGQQVTLSCSPISGHRSVSWYQQTPGQGLQFLFEYFSETQRNKGNFPGRFSGRQFSNSRSEMNVSTLELGDSALYLCANSSTGTGNTEAFFGQGTRLTVV.

This chain links TRBV20-1 with TRBJ1-4; 7 nucleotides align to TRBD1. CDR1 DFQATT and CDR2 SNEGSKA come from the germline V gene (reference sequence). This CDR3 has 19 residues. This CDR3 reads CCGRAPGTGVLATNEKLFF. The CDR3 DNA is TGCTGTGGTAGGGCTCCGGGAACAGGGGTCCTTGCAACTAATGAAAAACTGTTTTTT.

This clonotype was counted ten times or more. The rearrangement links TRBV20-1 to TRBJ1-1, with D possibly being TRBD1 (6 bases). The CDR3 has 12 amino acids. Germline V gene data show CDR1 as DFQATT and CDR2 as SNEGSKA (reference sequence). V gave up 6 bases and J gave up 4 bases, with 12 bases separating them. The CDR3 sequence is CSASGTTTEAFF. The CDR3 nucleotides are TGCAGTGCCTCCGGGACAACCACTGAAGCTTTCTTT.

This clonotype was seen at least ten times. This chain joins TRBV27 and TRBJ1-5; 11 bases match TRBD1. The CDR3 contains 16 residues. Trimming cost V 3 bases and J 6 bases; bases outside gene matches: 7. CDR1 MNHEY and CDR2 SMNVEV come from the germline V gene (reference sequence). The CDR3 DNA reads as TGTGCCAGCAGTTTTTTGGGACAGGGGGGTCGTCAGCCCCAGCATTTT. Translation gives CASSFLGQGGRQPQHF.

This clonotype has ten or more counts. The J gene is TRBJ2-2, the V gene TRBV29-1, with D perhaps matching TRBD2 (5 bases). V was clipped by 5 bases and J by 4 bases, with 11 bases between them. CDR1 and CDR2 (germline): SQVTM, ANQGSEA. The CDR3 covers 13 residues. The CDR3 sequence: CSVPRTGTGELFF. CDR3 in DNA: TGCAGCGTTCCGCGGACTGGCACCGGGGAGCTGTTTTTT.

With respect to this clonotype: At one boundary the junction diverges from the germline segment, which might be a read error. The chain couples TRBV7-9 to TRBJ1-2; D possibly corresponds to TRBD1 (5 bases). The CDR3 contains 16 residues. Germline CDR1 and CDR2: SEHNR and FQNEAQ (reference sequence). CDR3 amino acids: CASSLGLRQSNCGYTF. The CDR3 bases are TGTGCCAGCAGCTTAGGCCTAAGACAGAGTAACTGTGGCTACACCTTC.

This clonotype was counted at least ten times. V and J are TRBV7-9 and TRBJ2-3; TRBD1 might be the D (5 bases). There are 16 residues in the CDR3. Trimming pared 3 bases from V and 0 bases from J, leaving 13 bases between. Germline CDR1 SEHNR, CDR2 FQNEAQ (reference sequence). This CDR3 reads CASSLQGPTSTDTQYF. CDR3 DNA: TGTGCCAGCAGCTTGCAGGGCCCCACAAGCACAGATACGCAGTATTTT.

J is TRBJ2-1 and V is TRBV9; D not resolved. Trimming cost V 3 bases and J 8 bases, with 6 bases left between them. This CDR3 comprises 11 residues. CDR1 and CDR2 (germline): SGDLS, YYNGEE. CDR3 residues: CASSAKYEQFF. Here the CDR3 DNA reads TGTGCCAGCAGCGCCAAGTATGAGCAGTTCTTC.

The table lists this clonotype with many counts. V gene TRBV2 combines with J gene TRBJ1-1; D uncertain. The V gene's germline CDR1 is SNHLY and CDR2 FYNNEI. Trimming pared 0 bases from V and 0 bases from J, leaving 8 bases between. There are 15 residues in the CDR3. The CDR3 DNA follows: TGTGCCAGCAGTGAAGCAACAGCCATGAACACTGAAGCTTTCTTT. Translating it yields CASSEATAMNTEAFF.

This clonotype was detected ten times or more. This chain connects TRBV5-1 to TRBJ2-2, with D uncertain. Germline V gene sequence: CDR1 SGHRS, CDR2 YFSETQ. This CDR3 contains 16 residues. V shed 0 bases and J shed 6 bases, with 15 bases lying between them. The CDR3 is CASSLAALRMPGELFF. The CDR3 coding sequence is TGCGCCAGCAGCTTGGCTGCTCTACGGATGCCCGGGGAGCTGTTTTTT.

This clonotype showed up just a few times. The rearrangement uses TRBV7-9 and TRBJ2-2; 10 nucleotides agree with TRBD2. There are 17 residues in the CDR3. J gave up 3 bases and V 3 bases, and 7 bases lay outside the gene matches. Looked up from germline, CDR1 is SEHNR and CDR2 is FQNEAQ (reference sequence). Here the CDR3 DNA reads TGTGCCAGCAGCTTTCCCCGCGGACTAGCGGACACCGGGGAGCTGTTTTTT. It encodes CASSFPRGLADTGELFF.

This clonotype came up many times. This rearrangement joins TRBV12-5 to TRBJ1-5; 11 bases agree with TRBD1. The CDR3 spans 13 residues. Germline assignment: CDR1 LGHNT and CDR2 FRNRAP. After removal of 6 bases from V and 7 bases from J, the junction contained 2 bases not matched to a gene. In DNA, the CDR3 is TGTGCTAGTGGGTGGGACAGGGGGCAGCCCCAGCATTTT. Protein sequence: CASGWDRGQPQHF.